The 20 T cell receptor beta chains in this list originate from one sample, sequenced in a study of T-cell reconstitution after alpha-beta-depleted transplantation in children. Unique molecular identifiers were used to barcode this TCRbeta library. TCRdb reanalysed the PCR reads using MiXCR and keeps one entry per CDR3 protein. The sample yields nearly 400,000 distinct CDR3 sequences, approximately 20% seen once. The sequencing here drew on PBMCs from the stem cell graft donor, taken from the stem cell graft. Every receptor here comes from a human donor who donated a stem cell graft to a child with acute myeloid leukemia.

This clonotype was found many times. The J gene is TRBJ1-1, the V gene TRBV10-3; 7 bases are shared with TRBD1. CDR1 ENHRY and CDR2 SYGVKD come from the germline V gene. The CDR3 loop spans 13 amino acids. V was pared by 11 bases and J by 4 bases, with 10 bases of the junction left unmatched. The CDR3 reads CAAWDSKGTEAFF. CDR3 DNA sequence: TGTGCCGCCTGGGACAGCAAAGGCACTGAAGCTTTCTTT.

This clonotype has at least ten counts. The chain links TRBV7-9 to TRBJ2-2; D may match TRBD1 or TRBD2 (5 bases each). Trimming took off 10 bases at V and 1 base at J, with 16 bases between the two ends. Germline V gives CDR1 SEHNR, CDR2 FQNEAQ (reference sequence). CDR3 length equals 15 residues. The CDR3 reads CATLGVPGNTGELFF. The CDR3 DNA follows: TGTGCCACCTTGGGGGTGCCGGGGAACACCGGGGAGCTGTTTTTT.

This clonotype was observed a handful of times. The chain carries TRBV29-1 and TRBJ2-5, with D uncertain. The CDR3 has 14 residues. Germline V lookup: CDR1 SQVTM, CDR2 ANQGSEA. Trimming left V 7 bases short and J 0 bases short, with 15 bases between. The CDR3 region is CSGWTGSYQETQYF. CDR3 DNA sequence: TGCAGCGGATGGACGGGCTCTTACCAAGAGACCCAGTACTTC.

The V and J genes are TRBV2 and TRBJ2-3, with TRBD2 matching over 8 bases. Germline assignment: CDR1 SNHLY and CDR2 FYNNEI. The CDR3 consists of 15 residues. Unmatched junction bases numbered 3, after V lost 1 base and J lost 3 bases. The CDR3 DNA follows: TGTGCCAGCAGTGAAGGGGGACTAGTTACAGATACGCAGTATTTT. This gives the protein CASSEGGLVTDTQYF.

This clonotype was seen only a few times. J is TRBJ2-7 and V is TRBV6-1, with TRBD1 identical over 9 bases. CDR3 size: 17 residues. Trimming took 2 bases from V and 4 from J; bases not matched to a gene: 12. The germline V gene has CDR1 MNHNS and CDR2 SASEGT. The CDR3 protein is CASSERQTGGERYEQYF. In DNA, the CDR3 is TGTGCCAGCAGTGAAAGACAAACAGGGGGCGAGAGGTACGAGCAGTACTTC.

V is TRBV3-1 and J is TRBJ2-1; 10 bases map to TRBD2. CDR1 is LGHDT and CDR2 is YNNKEL in the germline V gene (reference sequence). Germline trimming cut 1 base from V and 8 bases from J; bases unmatched to any gene: 5. This CDR3 is built from 15 residues. CDR3 residues: CASSQVSSGSYEQFF. The CDR3, as DNA: TGTGCCAGCAGCCAAGTGTCTAGCGGGAGCTATGAGCAGTTCTTC.

As concerns this clonotype: One end of the junction does not line up with germline, which may come from a read error. The CDR3 sequence is CASSWGRQETLYF. The CDR3 nucleotides are TGTGCCAGCAGTTGGGGCAGACAAGAGACCCTGTACTTC. The V call is TRBV28, the J call TRBJ2-5, with TRBD1 as a possible D gene (5 bases). Germline loops: CDR1 MDHEN, CDR2 SYDVKM. The CDR3 extends over 13 amino acids.

This sequence joins TRBV12-3 or TRBV12-4 and TRBJ2-7; unclear D gene. The CDR3 runs to 14 residues. The V end was cut by 3 bases, the J end by 5 bases, with 14 bases between. As DNA, the CDR3 is TGTGCCAGCAGTTTCTGCGTGCGACTTAACGAGCAGTACTTC. Its protein is CASSFCVRLNEQYF.

The V and J genes are TRBV11-1 and TRBJ2-3, with D maybe TRBD2 (6 bases). CDR1 is SGHAT and CDR2 is FQDESV in the germline V gene (reference sequence). The CDR3 spans 18 residues. With 4 bases removed from V and 6 bases from J, the gap between germline ends came to 26 bases. CDR3 protein: CASSYQYRGLQERDTQYF. In DNA, the CDR3 is TGTGCCAGCAGCTACCAGTACCGGGGACTTCAAGAAAGGGATACGCAGTATTTT.

There are many counts of this clonotype. The J gene is TRBJ2-7, the V gene TRBV4-2; TRBD2 matches 10 bases. J lost 1 base, V lost 2 bases, and 2 bases had no gene match. There are 15 residues in the CDR3. Germline V gene lookup returns CDR1 LGHNA and CDR2 YNFKEQ. CDR3 bases: TGTGCCAGCAGCCAACGGACTAGCGGATCCTACGAGCAGTACTTC. It encodes CASSQRTSGSYEQYF.

This clonotype came up many times. The chain joins TRBV12-3 or TRBV12-4 to TRBJ1-5; D remains ambiguous. Trimming pared 1 base from V and 7 bases from J, leaving 14 bases between. This CDR3 spans 15 amino acids. The CDR3 nucleotides are TGTGCCAGCAGTTTAGGCAATGCGGATGTCCAGCCCCAGCATTTT. The encoded protein is CASSLGNADVQPQHF.

This clonotype was picked up many times. This chain uses TRBV20-1 with TRBJ1-6; TRBD1 matches at 7 bases. The length of the CDR3 is 15 residues. V trimming: 4 bases; J trimming: 9 bases; junction bases outside the gene matches: 12. Germline V lookup: CDR1 DFQATT, CDR2 SNEGSKA (reference sequence). The CDR3 is CSAKPTGDLRSPLHF. The CDR3 nucleotides are TGCAGTGCTAAACCCACAGGGGACTTACGTTCACCCCTCCACTTT.

The V gene is TRBV7-3, the J gene TRBJ1-2; 7 bases align to TRBD1. The CDR3 loop spans 15 amino acids. V lost 5 bases to trimming and J lost 1 base; unmatched junction nucleotides: 7. Per germline, CDR1 SGHTA and CDR2 FQGTGA. The CDR3 spells CASSPDREGNYGYTF. The CDR3 nucleotides are TGTGCCAGCAGCCCAGACAGGGAGGGTAACTATGGCTACACCTTC.

This clonotype showed up many times. The V gene is TRBV29-1, the J gene TRBJ2-5, with D possibly TRBD1 on 5 matching bases. Per the germline V gene, CDR1 is SQVTM and CDR2 is ANQGSEA. The CDR3 totals 14 residues. V lost 4 bases and J lost 2, with 14 bases in between. The CDR3 loop is CSVGGTGKQETQYF. In nucleotides, the CDR3 is TGCAGCGTTGGGGGAACAGGAAAACAAGAGACCCAGTACTTC.

A few counts support this clonotype. This may be a read error, as it is one base from a much larger clone. J is TRBJ2-5 and V is TRBV6-2 or TRBV6-3, with TRBD2 as a possible D gene (6 bases). Looked up from germline, CDR1 is MNHEY and CDR2 is SVGEGT. V shed 2 bases and J shed 4 bases, with 8 bases lying between them. This CDR3 contains 13 residues. Written as DNA, the CDR3 is TGTGCCAGCAGTTACGGGAGGCGAGAGACCCAGTACTTC. Translation: CASSYGRRETQYF.

This clonotype has at least ten counts. DNA for the CDR3: TGTGCCAGCAGTTTAGCGCGAGGGAAAGCGGGTCCAAACCACGAGCAGTACTTC. Its protein is CASSLARGKAGPNHEQYF. This chain uses TRBV12-3 or TRBV12-4 with TRBJ2-7; TRBD2 might be the D (6 bases). With 0 bases removed from V and 5 bases from J, the gap between germline ends came to 23 bases. This CDR3 region has 18 residues.

This clonotype was counted only a few times. The V call is TRBV20-1, the J call TRBJ1-2; 7 bases are shared with TRBD1. Germline V gene sequence: CDR1 DFQATT, CDR2 SNEGSKA (reference sequence). J gave up 4 bases and V 0 bases, and 5 bases lay outside the gene matches. This CDR3 region has 14 residues. In nucleotides, the CDR3 is TGCAGTGCTAGAGATCAGGGGGGCAGCTATGGCTACACCTTC. The encoded protein is CSARDQGGSYGYTF.

The V and J genes are TRBV12-3 or TRBV12-4 and TRBJ1-6; TRBD1 aligns across 7 bases. V shed 3 bases, J shed 9 bases, and the junction held 5 bases outside the gene matches. The CDR3 totals 14 residues. CDR3 region: CASSLTGRGSPLHF. The DNA for the CDR3 is TGTGCCAGCAGTTTGACAGGGAGGGGTTCACCCCTCCACTTT.

The V call is TRBV2, the J call TRBJ1-4; D is uncertain. Germline CDR1 is SNHLY and CDR2 is FYNNEI. Trimming shortened V by 6 bases and J by 0 bases, and 8 bases separated the two germline ends. The CDR3 is 14 residues long. CDR3 residues: CASRPTATNEKLFF. CDR3 sequence (DNA): TGTGCCAGCAGACCGACTGCAACTAATGAAAAACTGTTTTTT.

This clonotype was picked up a small number of times. The chain recombines TRBV21-1 with TRBJ2-4; TRBD2, the D gene given by the table, was not confirmed from the DNA. TRBV21-1 represents a pseudogene. This CDR3 is built from 16 residues. CDR3 protein: CASSKEKREGSNIQYF. CDR3 sequence (DNA): TGTGCCAGCAGCAAAGAGAAGCGGGAGGGTTCAAACATTCAGTACTTC.